This note documents a single T cell receptor (beta chain) sequence. The antigen remains undetermined. This record comes from a study of cytomegalovirus exposure and HLA in healthy donors. Whole-study context: A subsequent analysis reported that the 95 to 150 validation repertoires were produced on the same platform that had also been used for the 500 to 700 first-cohort repertoires. General study results and limits: Confirmation in vitro established that a few CMV-associated chains were specific for CMV antigens. Using the classifier, cytomegalovirus status was reportedly diagnosed with high specificity and sensitivity.

Trimming cost V 3 bases and J 2 bases, with 14 bases left between them. CDR3 size: 16 residues. The germline CDR1 and CDR2 sequences are LNHDA and SQIVND (reference sequence). Clones were read by immunoSEQ multiplex PCR, and TCRdb kept only the in-frame ones, dropping some. This sample has some 140,000 clones, with about 80% found just once. Material: PBMCs. The receptor comes from a man aged 30 to 39 in good health and CMV-seropositive. The chain combines TRBV19 with TRBJ2-1, with TRBD2 as a possible D gene (6 bases). The CDR3 here is CASSIGTRSTYNEQFF. In DNA, the CDR3 is TGTGCCAGTAGTATCGGGACTCGATCAACCTACAATGAGCAGTTCTTC.